This T cell receptor beta chain emerged from a study of a mutant IDH1 vaccine in newly diagnosed glioma. Study as a whole: Patients got their first vaccination 4-6 weeks after radiotherapy alone, or with temozolomide cycles. Patients had received radiotherapy, temozolomide, or both previously, most receiving both.

As regards this clone: Its antigen is unknown.

The time point: week 23, last vaccination. Every vaccination contained 300 ug of the mutant IDH1 20-mer peptide and was paired with topical imiquimod. TCRdb's copy holds only in-frame clones and misses some; the assay was immunoSEQ multiplex PCR. Of 20,000 to 25,000 clones in the sample, approximately 82% were seen once. Study conclusions and caveats: The study observed vaccine-induced immune responses in 85% to 95% of patients.

CDR3 size: 14 residues. From germline, CDR1 is MNHNY and CDR2 SVGAGI (reference sequence). V lost 6 bases to trimming and J lost 8 bases; unmatched junction nucleotides: 4. V is TRBV6-6 and J is TRBJ2-1; 13 nucleotides line up with TRBD2. This sequence originates from a man between 25 and 39 years old with glioma. The source material was PBMCs, sampled from a glioma patient whose treatment included an IDH1 peptide vaccine. CDR3 DNA: TGTGCCAGCAGGGGGACTAGCGGGAACCATGAGCAGTTCTTC. As protein: CASRGTSGNHEQFF.